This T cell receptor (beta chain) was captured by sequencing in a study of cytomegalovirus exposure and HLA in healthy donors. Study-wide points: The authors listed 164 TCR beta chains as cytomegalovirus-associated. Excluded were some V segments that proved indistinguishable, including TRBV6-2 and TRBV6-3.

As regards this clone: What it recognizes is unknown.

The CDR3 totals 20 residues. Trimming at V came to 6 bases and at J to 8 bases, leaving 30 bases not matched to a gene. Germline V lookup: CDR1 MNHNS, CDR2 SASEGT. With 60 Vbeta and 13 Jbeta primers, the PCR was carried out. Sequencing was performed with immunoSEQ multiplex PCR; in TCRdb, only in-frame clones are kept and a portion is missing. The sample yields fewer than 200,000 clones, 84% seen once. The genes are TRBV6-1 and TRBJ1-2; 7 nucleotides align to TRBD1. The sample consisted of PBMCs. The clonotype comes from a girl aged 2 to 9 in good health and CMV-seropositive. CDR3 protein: CASREPLTGSKPQGVEGYTF. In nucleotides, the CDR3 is TGTGCCAGCAGAGAACCACTGACAGGGTCGAAGCCCCAGGGTGTTGAAGGCTACACCTTC.